A single sample gave rise to the 13 T cell receptor beta chains below, sequenced in a study of graft-versus-host responses after intestinal transplantation. Some clones are missing from TCRdb's copy, which holds only in-frame ones; the method was immunoSEQ multiplex PCR. Here the sample spans 20,000 to 30,000 clones, less than 90% being singletons. The sequencing here drew on PBMCs, taken approximately four weeks after intestinal transplant. The receptors were gathered from a human patient who received an intestinal transplant, so some T cells may come from the graft donor.

The chain employs TRBV7-2 and TRBJ2-1, with TRBD1 matching 9 bases. V was clipped by 5 bases and J by 6 bases; unmatched bases: 2. CDR3 length: 13 residues. CDR1 and CDR2 (germline): SGHTA, FQGNSA. The CDR3 DNA reads TGTGCCAGCAGCGTGGACAGGGGCAATGAGCAGTTCTTC. This translates into CASSVDRGNEQFF.

The chain uses TRBV28 and TRBJ2-7, with TRBD2 matching over 11 bases. The CDR3 is 18 amino acids. V gave up 6 bases and J gave up 3 bases; unmatched junction bases: 16. Per the germline V gene, CDR1 is MDHEN and CDR2 is SYDVKM. The DNA of the CDR3 is TGTGCCAGCAGCGTTATAGCGGGAGGGCCCGCAGAGTTCTACGAGCAGTACTTC. It translates to CASSVIAGGPAEFYEQYF.

V usage is TRBV5-6 and J usage is TRBJ2-1; D is unclear. Per the germline V gene, CDR1 is SGHDT and CDR2 is YYEEEE. The V end lost 0 bases, the J end lost 2 bases, and 12 bases lay between the germline ends. The CDR3 sequence is 16 residues long. For the CDR3, the DNA is TGTGCCAGCAGCTTGGGTCCAGTCAGGACCTACAATGAGCAGTTCTTC. It translates to CASSLGPVRTYNEQFF.

J is TRBJ1-5 and V is TRBV15; no firm D call. The CDR3 extends over 13 amino acids. The V end lost 3 bases, the J end lost 11 bases, and 14 bases lay between the germline ends. Germline V gene data show CDR1 as LNHNV and CDR2 as YYDKDF (reference sequence). CDR3 DNA sequence: TGTGCCACCAGCAGGGACCGAGCCGGGACCCAGCATTTT. Its protein product is CATSRDRAGTQHF.

This clone was counted a single time. V and J are TRBV27 and TRBJ2-7; 10 bases agree with TRBD1. CDR1 is MNHEY and CDR2 is SMNVEV in the germline V gene (reference sequence). The CDR3 sequence is 15 residues long. Germline trimming cut 2 bases from V and 6 bases from J; bases unmatched to any gene: 7. DNA of the CDR3: TGTGCCAGCAGTTTAGCTGTGACAGGGGGCGTCGAGCAGTACTTC. Translation: CASSLAVTGGVEQYF.

This rearrangement joins TRBV6-6 to TRBJ2-5, with a tentative D call TRBD2 (5 bases). This CDR3 spans 15 amino acids. Germline V gene lookup returns CDR1 MNHNY and CDR2 SVGAGI (reference sequence). V dropped 0 bases and J dropped 5 bases, with 13 bases sitting between them. The DNA of the CDR3 is TGTGCCAGCAGTTACTCCCGGGGATCCGCCGAGACCCAGTACTTC. Its translation is CASSYSRGSAETQYF.

The chain uses TRBV10-3 and TRBJ1-2; TRBD1 agrees at 9 bases. This CDR3 region has 15 residues. J was trimmed by 6 bases and V by 5 bases; bases with no gene match: 10. CDR1 ENHRY and CDR2 SYGVKD come from the germline V gene. CDR3 sequence reads: CAISLQNGQGNGYTF. CDR3 coding DNA: TGTGCCATCAGTTTACAGAACGGACAGGGGAATGGCTACACCTTC.

This clone was counted once. The CDR3 DNA follows: TGTGCCAGCAGGGAGGGAACCTACGAGCAGTACTTC. Amino acid sequence: CASREGTYEQYF. This chain connects TRBV6-4 to TRBJ2-7; D may be TRBD2 (6 bases). The V gene lost 6 bases and the J gene lost 2 bases, with 8 bases spanning the gap. The CDR3 sequence is 12 residues long. Looked up from germline, CDR1 is MRHNA and CDR2 is SNTAGT.

This clone was counted between two and nine times. This chain links TRBV5-6 with TRBJ2-7; D may correspond to TRBD1 or TRBD2 (6 bases each). The CDR3 contains 12 residues. Germline CDR1 is SGHDT and CDR2 is YYEEEE. V was trimmed by 4 bases and J by 11 bases, leaving 16 bases between them. The chain's CDR3 is CASSARGPLEYF. CDR3 DNA sequence: TGTGCCAGCAGCGCCCGGGGGCCTTTGGAGTACTTC.

The rearrangement joins TRBV23-1 to TRBJ2-3; no clear D gene. TRBV23-1 is an ORF, and what it does is uncertain. V was pared by 10 bases and J by 2 bases, with 19 bases between. This CDR3 has 15 residues. The CDR3 reads CANLIGQTYTDTQYF. The CDR3 nucleotides read TGCGCCAACCTAATCGGGCAGACTTACACAGATACGCAGTATTTT.

The chain links TRBV5-6 to TRBJ1-2, with D unclear. The CDR3 consists of 13 residues. V was pared by 1 base and J by 4 bases, with 8 bases between. CDR1 is SGHDT, CDR2 YYEEEE, per germline. CDR3 sequence: CASSLLNLYGYTF. In DNA form, the CDR3 reads TGTGCCAGCAGCTTGTTAAACCTCTATGGCTACACCTTC.

The chain links TRBV19 to TRBJ1-1, with no clear D. This CDR3 comprises 15 residues. The germline CDR1 and CDR2 sequences are LNHDA and SQIVND (reference sequence). Deletions cut 4 bases from V and 0 bases from J, with 12 bases between. Written as DNA, the CDR3 is TGTGCCAGTAGTAAAACGGCGACTATGAACACTGAAGCTTTCTTT. Protein: CASSKTATMNTEAFF. Combining the CDR3 with reference TRBV19 and TRBJ1-1 gives the whole variable domain DGGITQSPKYLFRKEGQNVTLSCEQNLNHDAMYWYRQDPGQGLRLIYYSQIVNDFQKGDIAEGYSVSREKKESFPLTVTSAQKNPTAFYLCASSKTATMNTEAFFGQGTRLTVV.

The chain couples TRBV28 to TRBJ2-4, with a tentative D call TRBD1 (6 bases). Trimming took off 5 bases at V and 9 bases at J, with 17 bases between the two ends. The CDR3 consists of 14 residues. CDR1 is MDHEN, CDR2 SYDVKM, per germline. The CDR3 region has the DNA TGTGCCAGCAGTCCAGGGGTTGGTAAAGGCATTCAGTACTTC. It specifies CASSPGVGKGIQYF. The full variable domain, its missing parts supplied by reference TRBV28 and TRBJ2-4, is DVKVTQSSRYLVKRTGEKVFLECVQDMDHENMFWYRQDPGLGLRLIYFSYDVKMKEKGDIPEGYSVSREKKERFSLILESASTNQTSMYLCASSPGVGKGIQYFGAGTRLSVL.